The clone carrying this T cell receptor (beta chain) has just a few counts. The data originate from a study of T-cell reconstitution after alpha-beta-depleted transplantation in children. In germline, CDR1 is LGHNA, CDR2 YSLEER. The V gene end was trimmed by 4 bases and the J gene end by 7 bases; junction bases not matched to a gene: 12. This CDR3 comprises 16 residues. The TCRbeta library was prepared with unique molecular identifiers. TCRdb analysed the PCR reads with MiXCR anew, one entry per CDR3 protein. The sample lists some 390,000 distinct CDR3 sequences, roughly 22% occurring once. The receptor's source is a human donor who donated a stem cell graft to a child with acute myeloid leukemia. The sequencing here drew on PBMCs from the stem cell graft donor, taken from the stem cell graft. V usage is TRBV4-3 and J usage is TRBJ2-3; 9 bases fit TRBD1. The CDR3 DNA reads TGCGCCAGCAGCCGGGACAGGGCGTTCCCGTCAAATACGCAGTATTTT. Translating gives CASSRDRAFPSNTQYF.